This T cell receptor beta chain was recorded in a study of neurological immune-mediated disorders. General study findings and limits: The absence of shared CDR3 amino acid sequences among expanded clones across subjects suggests private repertoires in all groups.

Time point here: technical triplicate 1. Of note for this clonotype: The antigen is not known.

Germline V gives CDR1 SGHAT, CDR2 FQNNGV. The CDR3 extends over 14 amino acids. V dropped 5 bases and J dropped 8 bases, with 16 bases sitting between them. The method for making cDNA was 5'RACE, and it used 10-nucleotide random UMIs. TCRdb reprocessed the 5' RACE reads via MiXCR and lists one record per CDR3 protein. The table has about 38,000 distinct CDR3 sequences, roughly 11% seen once. The sequence derives from a man aged 55 to 69 with HTLV-1-associated myelopathy (HAM/TSP). The specimen sequenced was PBMCs. The rearrangement joins TRBV11-2 to TRBJ2-1; D unresolved. The CDR3 is CASSMLVGWDEQFF. CDR3 bases: TGTGCCAGCAGCATGCTCGTGGGATGGGATGAGCAGTTCTTC.